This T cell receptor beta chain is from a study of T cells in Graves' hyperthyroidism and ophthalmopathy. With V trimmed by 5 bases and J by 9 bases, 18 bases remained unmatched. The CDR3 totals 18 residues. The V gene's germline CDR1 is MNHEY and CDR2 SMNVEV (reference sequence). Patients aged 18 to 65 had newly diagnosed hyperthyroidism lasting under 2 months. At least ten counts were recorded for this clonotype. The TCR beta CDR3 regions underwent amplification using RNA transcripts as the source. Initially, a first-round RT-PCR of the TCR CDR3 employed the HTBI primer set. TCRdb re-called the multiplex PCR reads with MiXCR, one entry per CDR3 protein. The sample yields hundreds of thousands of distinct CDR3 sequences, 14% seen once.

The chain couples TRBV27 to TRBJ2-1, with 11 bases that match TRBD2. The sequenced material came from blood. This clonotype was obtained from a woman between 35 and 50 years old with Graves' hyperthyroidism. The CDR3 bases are TGTGCCAGCAGTCCCCGGACTCTGCACCTAGCGGGAGGCGGTGAGCAGTTCTTC. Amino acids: CASSPRTLHLAGGGEQFF.